This paragraph covers one TCR beta chain sequence. This clonotype was observed a few times. This clone's antigen is unknown. No much larger clone is present one base from it, and per-base qualities are unavailable. This entry is derived from a study of blood T cells in healthy people across ages (dated by TCRdb to between 2015 and 2017). Broadly, across the study: In model experiments, template switching captured about one uniquely barcoded TCR beta cDNA molecule for every two T cells. To track age-related changes in TCR beta repertoire diversity, the study relied on deep sequencing normalized with unique cDNA molecular identifiers. The donors were divided into four age groups: young (average about 16 years), middle-aged (around 37), aged (about 60) and long-lived (around 87). Using the same blood draw, the study looked at two additional independent replicas of 1 million unique cDNA reads for two donors, one aged 18 to 30 and the other aged 80 or older.

Libraries were prepared through 5' RACE. TCRdb names Illumina HiSeq 2500 as the instrument used. The second PCR ran for about 7 to 11 cycles and used a J-beta primer mix along with a sample-barcoded 5' primer. A unique molecular identifier was introduced onto each TCR beta cDNA molecule by a template-switch 5' adaptor carrying 12 random nucleotides. Each sample yielded at least 3 million CDR3-containing paired-end reads. All of the RNA was converted into first-strand cDNA using the Mint cDNA synthesis kit, with a TRBC-specific oligonucleotide serving as the primer. After uracil-DNA glycosylase treatment, a first 18-cycle PCR used universal primers M1SS and BC2_uni_R on all cDNA. Per the original workflow: For normalization, 1 million high-quality reads, each with a distinct molecular identifier, were randomly selected from each sample. Instead of being binned into consensus sequences, reads that shared molecular identifiers were thrown out. MiTCR, run with a Q25 quality threshold and the strictest error-elimination algorithm, handled CDR3 identification, clonotype clustering and error correction. Lower-bound total TCR beta diversity was estimated with a nonparametric unseen species model using Euler transformation. TCRdb reran the public reads through fastp at Q25 and MiXCR, keeping productive beta chains. When rows share a CDR3 protein, they turn into one entry using the most common DNA and genes. Clone size and V and J calls follow TCRdb, not the original study. This sample comprises roughly 1,100,000 distinct CDR3 sequences, about 25% of them detected only once. Around 0.75% of the sample is in the top ten clones.

Taken from cysteine to phenylalanine, the CDR3 has 14 residues. Only the CDR3 DNA stays, 42 bases, in frame from base 1. The V and J ends are trimmed by 1 base and 4 bases, leaving 11 bases between them. The CDR1 and CDR2 encoded by the germline V gene are MDHEN and SYDVKM. The full study reports these points: Total diversity estimates from one million sequenced T cells were considered lower bounds and underestimates. A strong correlation was found between observed TCR beta diversity and the percentage of naive T cells measured by flow cytometry. Compared with the aged group, the long-lived group had more naive CD4+ T cells, fewer expanded clones and increased TCR diversity, a pattern suggesting age selection. Observed TCR beta diversity per million T cells fell roughly linearly with age, and a significant reduction was already apparent by age around 40. Because the CMV infection status of the donors was unknown, age-related changes in expanded clonotypes may potentially have been confounded. Because profiling used bulk unsorted PBMCs, naive and antigen-experienced compartments could not be compared conclusively.

The donors were roughly 40 Caucasian individuals from Russia, aged roughly 6 to 100 years, who were systemically healthy. Each donor gave approximately 9.4 milliliters of peripheral blood, drawn into EDTA-treated Vacutainer tubes. Ficoll-Paque density-gradient centrifugation was used to isolate PBMCs, with at least 6.5 million per sample. Total RNA was extracted from PBMCs with Trizol reagent, with at least 5.5 micrograms obtained per sample. The percentages of naive CD45RAhigh/CD27high T cells were determined by flow cytometry on a PBMC aliquot from every donor. The same data also contributed to another study, on T cells of mothers and their children. From the second report: The donors were nine systemically healthy Caucasian individuals, made up of three mothers and their six children. cDNA synthesis used all of the extracted RNA, with approximately 1.4 ug of RNA in each 15 ul reaction. In the second PCR, the M1S primer added sample barcodes and 2-4 random nucleotides. Each mother yielded over 8.5 million TCR beta CDR3 reads and each child a few million reads. Thymic selection shapes the output of TCR recombination in a similar way in related and unrelated pairs, and inherited differences have a minor effect. Related mother-child pairs always showed normalized repertoire overlap that was slightly higher than in unrelated mother-child pairs, though the difference was never significant. Persistent microchimeric T cell clones were not detected, at a sensitivity of 95 to 100 clones per million clonotypes. The study used deep NGS to compare TCR beta repertoires of mothers and children, seeking features distinguishing related mother-child pairs from unrelated individuals. The mean age was roughly 44 +/- 4 years for the mothers and approximately 11 +/- 4 years for the children. Libraries were sequenced on Illumina HiSeq 2000 with 100+100 nt paired-end reads after adapter ligation with NEBNext reagents. Mother and child libraries were prepared a month apart and sequenced in separate runs to prevent cross-contamination. Each donor had between about 450,000 and 2,100,000 distinct TCR beta clonotypes identified. Naive TCR beta clonotypes were estimated from low-frequency clonotypes matched to each donor's FACS-determined naive share, without sorting.

This chain is built from TRBV28 and TRBJ2-7, with the D gene call left open. This sequence originates from a girl under 10 years old in good health. Sequences were obtained from blood. The nucleotide sequence reads as follows: TGTGCCAGCAGTTTATTATTACAGCCTTACGAGCAGTACTTC. It translates as CASSLLLQPYEQYF. Beyond the CDR3, the reference TRBV28 and TRBJ2-7 genes provide the residues; the full variable domain reads: DVKVTQSSRYLVKRTGEKVFLECVQDMDHENMFWYRQDPGLGLRLIYFSYDVKMKEKGDIPEGYSVSREKKERFSLILESASTNQTSMYLCASSLLLQPYEQYFGPGTRLTVT.